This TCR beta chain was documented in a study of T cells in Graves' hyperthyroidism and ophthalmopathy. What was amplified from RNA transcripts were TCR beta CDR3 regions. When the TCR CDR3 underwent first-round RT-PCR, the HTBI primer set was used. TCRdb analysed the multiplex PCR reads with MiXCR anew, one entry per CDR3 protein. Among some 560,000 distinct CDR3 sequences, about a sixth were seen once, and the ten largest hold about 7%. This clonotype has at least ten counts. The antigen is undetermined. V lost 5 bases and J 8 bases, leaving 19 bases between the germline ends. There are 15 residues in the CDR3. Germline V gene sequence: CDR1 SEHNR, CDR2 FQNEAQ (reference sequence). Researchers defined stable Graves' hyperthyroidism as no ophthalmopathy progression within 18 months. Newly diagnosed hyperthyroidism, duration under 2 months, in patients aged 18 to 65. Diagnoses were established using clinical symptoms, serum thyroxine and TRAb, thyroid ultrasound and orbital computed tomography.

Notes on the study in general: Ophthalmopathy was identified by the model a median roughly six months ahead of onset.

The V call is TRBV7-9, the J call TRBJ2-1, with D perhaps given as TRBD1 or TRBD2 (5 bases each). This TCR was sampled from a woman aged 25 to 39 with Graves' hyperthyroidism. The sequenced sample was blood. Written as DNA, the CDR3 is TGTGCCAGCAGCCCCTACGGAGGTGGGACCGATGAGCAGTTCTTC. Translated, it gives CASSPYGGGTDEQFF.